This is a list of T cell receptor beta chains from one sample in a study of T cells expressing NK-cell markers. TCRdb re-called the 5' RACE reads and catalogs CDR3 proteins one per entry, DNA excluded. The listing records hundreds of thousands of distinct CDR3 sequences. Specimen: blood T cells: a sorted CD56 or NKG2C T cell subset, CD4+ or CD8+ T cells, or bulk PBMC T cells (not recorded which). The receptors come from a woman between 18 and 69 years old in good health. Each CDR3 is given with its conserved first and last residue.

J gene,V gene,CDR3 protein
TRBJ2-3,TRBV7-2,CASNLGGRETDTQYF
TRBJ1-1,TRBV4-3,CASSPPGQGVTEAFF
TRBJ1-6,TRBV7-3,CASSFWPDSPLHF
TRBJ2-3,TRBV10-3,CAISEETANTQYF
TRBJ2-2,TRBV20-1,CSASNSASTGELFF
TRBJ2-7,TRBV20-1,CSANLPLGMDYEQYF
TRBJ2-3,TRBV27,CASSLGTAGGADTQYF
TRBJ2-7,TRBV28,CASSLRGRALEQYF
TRBJ2-1,TRBV19,CASSILSGRGNEQFF
TRBJ1-1,TRBV2,CASSAGTVGAFF
TRBJ2-1,TRBV29-1,CSVWTEAYNEQFF
TRBJ2-7,TRBV5-1,CASSSGGGEQYF
TRBJ1-1,TRBV15,CATSRDRQALNTEAFF
TRBJ2-7,TRBV7-2,CASSLSASSPREQYF
TRBJ1-4,TRBV7-9,CASSSRQGVEEKLFF
TRBJ1-1,TRBV9,CASSVAVPGTEAFF
TRBJ2-7,TRBV5-1,CASRASSYEQYF
TRBJ1-2,TRBV7-2,CASSHDSGWDRVGYTF
TRBJ2-5,TRBV5-1,CASSLGDGSTETQYF
TRBJ2-5,TRBV13,CASSFTPSGEETQYF
TRBJ2-6,TRBV2,CARKERGRAGANVLTF
TRBJ2-1,TRBV12-3/TRBV12-4,CASSLALLPASGDFWQFF
TRBJ2-1,TRBV5-1,CASSTIAGEQFF
TRBJ2-1,TRBV5-4,CASSLAPIGTGGNEQFF
TRBJ2-1,TRBV20-1,CSAGTGPADEQFF
TRBJ2-1,TRBV12-3/TRBV12-4,CASRPRQSYNEQFF
TRBJ2-1,TRBV19,CASSEPRDGQRFF
TRBJ1-4,TRBV6-6,CASSNIRNEKLFF
TRBJ2-4,TRBV20-1,CSARSGADAKNIQYF
TRBJ1-2,TRBV3-1,CASSQYVRYGYTF
TRBJ2-1,TRBV11-2,CASSQSQGAGFYNEQFF
TRBJ2-2,TRBV6-5,CASSSSLAGTGELFF
TRBJ2-3,TRBV20-1,CSARDRLGAYGTDTQYF
TRBJ1-1,TRBV15,CATSREGSMNTEAFF
TRBJ1-4,TRBV7-9,CASSVTGANEKLFF
TRBJ2-5,TRBV6-2/TRBV6-3,CASSYSGQETQYF
TRBJ2-2,TRBV25-1,CASRGGSGRDTGELFF
TRBJ2-1,TRBV4-2,CASSQDLAGVSNEQFF
TRBJ2-1,TRBV6-2/TRBV6-3,CASSYSGVAYNEQFF
TRBJ2-1,TRBV5-1,CASSLAARDRNEQFF
TRBJ1-2,TRBV6-5,CASSYYLGEDYGYTF
TRBJ1-4,TRBV7-9,CASSFRGEVEKLFF
TRBJ1-5,TRBV20-1,CSATAGTGTLSNQPQHF
TRBJ2-1,TRBV30,CAWVAGPYNEQFF
TRBJ1-3,TRBV5-1,CASSLGRSGNTIYF
TRBJ1-3,TRBV7-3,CASSLFQGAGNTIYF
TRBJ1-6,TRBV20-1,CSAPDRANSPLHF
TRBJ1-4,TRBV27,CASSWYRGEKLFF